This T cell receptor beta chain originates from a study of neoadjuvant anti-PD-1 for oral cavity cancer. The assay was immunoSEQ multiplex PCR, and TCRdb's table has in-frame clones only and misses some. The profile shows thousands of clones, 69% of them singletons. As for time point: after neoadjuvant nivolumab, at surgical resection. Germline CDR1 LNHNV, CDR2 YYDKDF (reference sequence). Trimming removed 1 base at V and 6 bases at J, with 9 bases between. This CDR3 comprises 13 residues. This receptor was identified in a person between 35 and 79 years old with oral cavity squamous cell carcinoma. V gene TRBV15 combines with J gene TRBJ2-5; D gene uncertain. The sequenced sample was PBMCs, obtained after nivolumab (anti-PD-1) treatment. The chain's CDR3 is CATSRAFTQTQYF. DNA for the CDR3: TGTGCCACCAGCAGAGCGTTCACGCAGACCCAGTACTTC.